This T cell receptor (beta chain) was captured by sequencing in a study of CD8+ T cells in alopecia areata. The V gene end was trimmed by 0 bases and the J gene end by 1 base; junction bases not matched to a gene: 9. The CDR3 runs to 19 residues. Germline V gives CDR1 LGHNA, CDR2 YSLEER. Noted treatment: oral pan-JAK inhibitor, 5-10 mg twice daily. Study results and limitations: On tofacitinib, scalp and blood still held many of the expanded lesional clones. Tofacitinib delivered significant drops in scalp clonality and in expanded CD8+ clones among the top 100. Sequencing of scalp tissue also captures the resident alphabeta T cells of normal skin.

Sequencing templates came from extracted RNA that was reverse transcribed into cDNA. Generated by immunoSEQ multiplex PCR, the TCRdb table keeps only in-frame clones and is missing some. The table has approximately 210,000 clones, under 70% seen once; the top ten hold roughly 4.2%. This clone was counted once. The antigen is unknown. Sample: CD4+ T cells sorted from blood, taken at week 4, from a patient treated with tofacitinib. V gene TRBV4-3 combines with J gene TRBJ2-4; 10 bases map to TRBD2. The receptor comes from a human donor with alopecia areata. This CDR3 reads CASSQDASGGLKAKNIQYF. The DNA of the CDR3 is TGCGCCAGCAGCCAAGATGCTAGCGGGGGTTTAAAGGCCAAAAACATTCAGTACTTC.